A single sample gave rise to the 20 T cell receptor beta chains below, sequenced in a study of immune evolution from preneoplasia to lung adenocarcinoma. Clones were sequenced by immunoSEQ multiplex PCR, and TCRdb holds only the in-frame ones, with some missing. The data show fewer than 9,000 clones, roughly three quarters seen once. The sequenced material came from FFPE adjacent normal lung tissue. These receptors originate from a person aged 60-79 years with lung adenocarcinoma.

J is TRBJ1-3 and V is TRBV6-5, with D unclear. Between the trimmed V and J ends, which lost 2 bases and 0 bases, there was a span of 8 bases. Germline CDR1 reads MNHEY; CDR2 reads SVGAGI. The CDR3 spans 15 residues. CDR3 DNA: TGTGCCAGCAGTTACGGGTACTACTCTGGAAACACCATATATTTT. Translated: CASSYGYYSGNTIYF.

In its sample, this clone was seen once. The CDR3 loop is CASSQGTGGGNTEAFF. CDR3 DNA: TGCGCCAGCAGCCAAGGGACAGGGGGCGGAAACACTGAAGCTTTCTTT. This sequence joins TRBV4-1 and TRBJ1-1; TRBD1 matches at 11 bases. CDR1 is MGHRA and CDR2 is YSYEKL in the germline V gene. The CDR3 is 16 residues long. Trimming cost V 1 base and J 2 bases; bases outside gene matches: 3.

This chain links TRBV30 with TRBJ2-7, with D possibly matching TRBD2 (6 bases). This CDR3 region has 14 residues. V was shortened by 4 bases and J by 2 bases, with 15 bases between the two germline ends. Germline V gives CDR1 GTSNPN, CDR2 SVGIG (reference sequence). The CDR3 loop is CAWMPGTATYEQYF. The CDR3 nucleotides read TGTGCCTGGATGCCCGGGACTGCCACCTACGAGCAGTACTTC.

The chain couples TRBV21-1 to TRBJ2-7. TRBV21-1 counts as a pseudogene. CDR3 length equals 14 residues. CDR3 in amino acids: CASRGASWCYEQYV. CDR3 bases: TGTGCCAGCAGAGGGGCTAGCTGGTGCTACGAGCAGTACGTC.

J is TRBJ1-5 and V is TRBV7-2, with D possibly being TRBD1 (6 bases). In germline, CDR1 is SGHTA, CDR2 FQGNSA. The CDR3 is made up of 17 amino acids. The V end lost 5 bases, the J end lost 7 bases, and 24 bases lay between the germline ends. This CDR3 reads CASSPMGGAREIQPQHF. The CDR3 bases are TGTGCCAGCAGCCCTATGGGGGGGGCGAGGGAAATACAGCCCCAGCATTTT.

This chain connects TRBV6-5 to TRBJ2-5; D gene ambiguous. CDR3 length: 11 amino acids. Germline assignment: CDR1 MNHEY and CDR2 SVGAGI. V shed 6 bases and J shed 10 bases, with 12 bases lying between them. CDR3 nucleotide sequence: TGTGCCAGCAGCTCGGGTTTTGACCAGTACTTC. It yields the protein CASSSGFDQYF.

The chain's CDR3 is CASSNGEIYYGYTF. CDR3 coding DNA: TGTGCCAGCAGCAATGGAGAGATCTACTATGGCTACACCTTC. The chain joins TRBV9 to TRBJ1-2; no firm D call. V gave up 4 bases and J gave up 3 bases, with 13 bases separating them. There are 14 residues in the CDR3. Germline CDR1 reads SGDLS; CDR2 reads YYNGEE. The full variable domain, with the rest looked up from reference TRBV9 and TRBJ1-2, is DSGVTQTPKHLITATGQRVTLRCSPRSGDLSVYWYQQSLDQGLQFLIQYYNGEERAKGNILERFSAQQFPDLHSELNLSSLELGDSALYFCASSNGEIYYGYTFGSGTRLTVV.

The chain joins TRBV5-1 to TRBJ2-5; no firm D call. The V gene's germline CDR1 is SGHRS and CDR2 YFSETQ. The CDR3 covers 14 residues. V dropped 0 bases and J dropped 3 bases, with 9 bases sitting between them. The CDR3 reads CASSLDALKETQYF. The CDR3 nucleotides read TGCGCCAGCAGCTTGGACGCTCTCAAAGAGACCCAGTACTTC.

This chain connects TRBV7-8 to TRBJ2-5; D perhaps matches TRBD2 (5 bases). Germline V gives CDR1 SGHVS, CDR2 FQNEAQ. This CDR3 comprises 16 residues. V dropped 5 bases and J dropped 5 bases, with 21 bases sitting between them. Here the CDR3 DNA reads TGTGCCAGCAGCCAAGGTGCCGGGGTGGGCGGGGAGACCCAGTACTTC. Translating it yields CASSQGAGVGGETQYF.

The genes are TRBV27 and TRBJ2-2; 7 bases map to TRBD1. CDR3 length: 14 amino acids. From germline, CDR1 is MNHEY and CDR2 SMNVEV (reference sequence). V was clipped by 6 bases and J by 2 bases; unmatched bases: 3. The CDR3 region is CASRWTGNTGELFF. The CDR3 nucleotides read TGTGCCAGCAGATGGACAGGTAACACCGGGGAGCTGTTTTTT.

The V call is TRBV5-4, the J call TRBJ2-2; TRBD1 agrees at 9 bases. The J segment lost 1 base and the V segment lost 7 bases, leaving 5 bases of the junction unmatched. The CDR3 runs 15 residues. Germline CDR1 is SGHNT and CDR2 is YYREEE (reference sequence). CDR3: CASYRGQGNTGELFF. The CDR3, as DNA: TGTGCCAGCTACAGGGGACAGGGGAACACCGGGGAGCTGTTTTTT.

This chain connects TRBV5-1 to TRBJ2-2, with TRBD2 matching over 7 bases. Germline-derived CDR1 and CDR2 are SGHRS and YFSETQ. The CDR3 extends over 15 amino acids. V lost 0 bases to trimming and J lost 3 bases; unmatched junction nucleotides: 2. This CDR3 reads CASSLAGRDTGELFF. In DNA, the CDR3 is TGCGCCAGCAGCTTGGCAGGGAGGGACACCGGGGAGCTGTTTTTT. Together with reference TRBV5-1 and TRBJ2-2, the CDR3 gives the full variable domain: KAGVTQTPRYLIKTRGQQVTLSCSPISGHRSVSWYQQTPGQGLQFLFEYFSETQRNKGNFPGRFSGRQFSNSRSEMNVSTLELGDSALYLCASSLAGRDTGELFFGEGSRLTVL.

The chain joins TRBV11-3 to TRBJ1-3, with D maybe TRBD1 (6 bases). Germline CDR1 SGHNT, CDR2 YENEEA. V gave up 1 base and J gave up 4 bases, with 17 bases separating them. The CDR3 has 17 amino acids. In DNA, the CDR3 is TGTGCCAGCAGCTTAGTACCGGACAGCCTGGGGGGAAACACCATATATTTT. The encoded protein is CASSLVPDSLGGNTIYF.

The rearrangement uses TRBV5-4 and TRBJ2-3, with no clear D. Germline loops: CDR1 SGHNT, CDR2 YYREEE (reference sequence). The ends were cut back, 0 bases at V and 6 bases at J, with 14 bases in the middle. This CDR3 spans 15 amino acids. This CDR3 reads CASSLEPLSMDTQYF. In DNA, the CDR3 is TGTGCCAGCAGCTTGGAACCCCTCTCCATGGATACGCAGTATTTT. The full variable domain, with the rest looked up from reference TRBV5-4 and TRBJ2-3, is ETGVTQSPTHLIKTRGQQVTLRCSSQSGHNTVSWYQQALGQGPQFIFQYYREEENGRGNFPPRFSGLQFPNYSSELNVNALELDDSALYLCASSLEPLSMDTQYFGPGTRLTVL.

The gene calls are TRBV12-5 and TRBJ2-7, with D possibly called TRBD1 or TRBD2 (6 bases each). The CDR3 contains 15 residues. Trimming stripped 4 bases from V and 6 bases from J, with 19 bases between. Looked up from germline, CDR1 is LGHNT and CDR2 is FRNRAP. The CDR3: CASGSIQGWGAEQYV. In nucleotides, the CDR3 is TGTGCTAGTGGTTCTATACAGGGCTGGGGGGCCGAGCAGTACGTC.

The CDR3 protein is CASSVESGASYNEQFF. DNA for the CDR3: TGTGCCAGCAGCGTAGAGAGCGGGGCGTCCTACAATGAGCAGTTCTTC. V is TRBV9 and J is TRBJ2-1, with TRBD2 identical over 7 bases. After removal of 0 bases from V and 1 base from J, the junction contained 4 bases not matched to a gene. The length of the CDR3 is 16 residues. Germline loops: CDR1 SGDLS, CDR2 YYNGEE.

Comments on this clone: Other nucleotide sequences in the sample specify the same CDR3. The chain couples TRBV5-1 to TRBJ2-5; D is possibly TRBD1 (6 bases). Germline V gives CDR1 SGHRS, CDR2 YFSETQ. The CDR3 totals 13 residues. V was trimmed by 4 bases and J by 8 bases, leaving 15 bases between them. CDR3 amino acids: CASSLGQRGTQYF. Here the CDR3 DNA reads TGCGCCAGCAGCCTTGGACAGAGAGGAACCCAGTACTTC.

V usage is TRBV7-9 and J usage is TRBJ2-2, with a weak D call TRBD1 (6 bases). CDR1 is SEHNR and CDR2 is FQNEAQ in the germline V gene (reference sequence). With 4 bases removed from V and 5 bases from J, the gap between germline ends came to 14 bases. This CDR3 spans 15 amino acids. The CDR3 reads CASSSRQGRTGELFF. The DNA of the CDR3 is TGTGCCAGCAGCTCACGGCAGGGGCGTACCGGGGAGCTGTTTTTT.

CDR3 bases: TGTGCCAGCGGGGGTGAAGGGAGAGATGAGCAGTTCTTC. Protein: CASGGEGRDEQFF. The chain uses TRBV6-4 and TRBJ2-1; D may match TRBD1 or TRBD2 (5 bases each). V gave up 8 bases and J gave up 8 bases, with 16 bases separating them. Germline V CDR1 and CDR2: MRHNA, SNTAGT. The CDR3 runs to 13 residues.

This chain joins TRBV15 and TRBJ2-3; 11 positions agree with TRBD2. Germline values: CDR1 LNHNV, CDR2 YYDKDF (reference sequence). The CDR3 consists of 16 residues. The V and J ends lost 8 bases and 0 bases, in that order; junction bases with no gene match: 7. CDR3: CATGTSGYISTDTQYF. DNA of the CDR3: TGTGCCACCGGGACTAGCGGATACATTAGCACAGATACGCAGTATTTT.